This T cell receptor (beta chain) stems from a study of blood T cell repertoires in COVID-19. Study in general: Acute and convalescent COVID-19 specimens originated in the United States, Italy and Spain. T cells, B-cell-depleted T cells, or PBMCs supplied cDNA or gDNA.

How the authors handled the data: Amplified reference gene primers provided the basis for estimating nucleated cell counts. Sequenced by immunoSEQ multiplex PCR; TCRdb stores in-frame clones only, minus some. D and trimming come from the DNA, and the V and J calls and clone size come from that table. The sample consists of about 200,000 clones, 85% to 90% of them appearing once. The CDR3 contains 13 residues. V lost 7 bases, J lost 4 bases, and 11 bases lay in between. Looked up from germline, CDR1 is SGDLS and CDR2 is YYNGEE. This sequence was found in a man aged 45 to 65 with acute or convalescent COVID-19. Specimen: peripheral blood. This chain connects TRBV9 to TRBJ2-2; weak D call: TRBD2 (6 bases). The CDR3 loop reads CASATGVTGELFF. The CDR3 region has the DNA TGTGCCAGCGCCACGGGGGTCACCGGGGAGCTGTTTTTT.